These T cell receptor beta chains were read from a single sample in a study of blood T cell repertoires in COVID-19. Generated by immunoSEQ multiplex PCR, the TCRdb table keeps only in-frame clones and is missing some. The sample has some 200,000 clones; approximately 80% are singletons. Material: PBMCs or T cells enriched from blood (not recorded which). The source of these receptors is a middle-aged woman with acute COVID-19. CDR3s include the opening cysteine and the closing phenylalanine or tryptophan. The D gene is left open where the match is weak.

D gene	V gene	J gene	CDR3 protein	CDR3 DNA
-	TRBV4-2	TRBJ1-2	CASSQDRSGGYTF	TGTGCCAGCAGCCAAGATAGGAGCGGGGGCTACACCTTC
TRBD1	TRBV7-3	TRBJ1-1	CASSDDRGATEAFF	TGTGCCAGCAGCGATGACAGGGGGGCCACTGAAGCTTTCTTT
TRBD1	TRBV19	TRBJ2-7	CASSISGQVTYEQYF	TGTGCCAGTAGTATATCAGGACAGGTTACCTACGAGCAGTACTTC
TRBD1	TRBV19	TRBJ1-2	CASSLADRGGYTF	TGTGCCAGTAGTCTTGCGGACAGGGGTGGCTACACCTTC
TRBD2	TRBV5-1	TRBJ2-5	CASSFGRLAGARETQYF	TGCGCCAGCAGCTTTGGAAGACTAGCGGGAGCAAGAGAGACCCAGTACTTC
TRBD1	TRBV5-6	TRBJ1-2	CASSRLDRVGGYTF	TGTGCCAGCAGCCGCCTGGACAGGGTAGGAGGCTACACCTTC
-	TRBV29-1	TRBJ1-1	CSVEQGMNTEAFF	TGCAGCGTTGAACAGGGGATGAACACTGAAGCTTTCTTT
TRBD1	TRBV7-8	TRBJ2-1	CASSESAGTGLNEQFF	TGTGCCAGCAGCGAATCCGCCGGGACAGGGCTCAATGAGCAGTTCTTC
-	TRBV7-2	TRBJ1-5	CASSSQGLGNQPQHF	TGTGCCAGCAGCTCTCAGGGATTGGGCAATCAGCCCCAGCATTTT
TRBD2	TRBV6-2/TRBV6-3	TRBJ2-7	CASTPGLAAAASYEQYF	TGTGCCAGCACCCCGGGACTAGCGGCAGCCGCCTCCTACGAGCAGTACTTC